This T cell receptor (beta chain) emerged from a study of beta chain features in type 1 diabetes. From germline, CDR1 is LNHDA and CDR2 SQIVND (reference sequence). The CDR3 length is 12 residues. V lost 3 bases, J lost 3 bases, and 4 bases lay in between. In regard to this clone: The target antigen is unknown.

The study reverse transcribed the entire isolated RNA, so it sequenced expressed TCRB transcripts. The method was immunoSEQ multiplex PCR; TCRdb's version includes in-frame clones alone and lacks a portion of them. In the table there are 430,000 or so clones, 10% to 12% of which are singletons. Study-wide findings and caveats: No resolution was reached here on whether HLA type influences TCRB rearrangement.

Material: naive CD4+ T cells from blood. This receptor was identified in a woman between 18 and 29 years old in good health. The chain is built from TRBV19 and TRBJ2-3; D unresolved. The CDR3 sequence is CASSMRTDTQYF. CDR3 in DNA: TGTGCCAGTAGTATGCGAACAGATACGCAGTATTTT.